This T cell receptor beta chain was identified during a study of T-cell reconstitution after alpha-beta-depleted transplantation in children. The TCRbeta library incorporated unique molecular identifiers. In TCRdb, the PCR reads were re-called with MiXCR into one record per CDR3 protein. The table lists 200,000 to 250,000 distinct CDR3 sequences, under 9.5% of them singletons, with less than 8% in the top ten. From germline, CDR1 is SQVTM and CDR2 ANQGSEA. V lost 7 bases to trimming and J lost 0 bases, with 15 bases between them. The CDR3 is made up of 14 amino acids. This clonotype was counted many times.

The material was PBMCs, mostly from graft donor cells, obtained 180 days after TCRalphabeta/CD19-depleted stem cell transplant. The chain links TRBV29-1 to TRBJ1-1; D might be TRBD1 (5 bases). The TCR originated in a male patient aged 10 to 17 who had a stem cell transplant for acute lymphoblastic leukemia, so the T cells may come from the graft donor. The CDR3 spells CSGMGPGMNTEAFF. The CDR3 nucleotides are TGCAGCGGTATGGGGCCCGGTATGAACACTGAAGCTTTCTTT.